The sequence of this TCR beta chain was determined in a study of blood T cell repertoires in COVID-19. Profiling relied on immunoSEQ multiplex PCR, and the TCRdb table lists in-frame clones only, not all of them. The repertoire holds about 350,000 clones, with around 91% as singletons. The sequenced material came from peripheral blood. The TCR originated in a woman aged 18-29 years who had recovered from COVID-19.

The CDR3 region is CAWSARTGGNQPQHF. The CDR3 region has the DNA TGTGCCTGGAGTGCACGGACAGGGGGCAATCAGCCCCAGCATTTT. The V call is TRBV30, the J call TRBJ1-5; 9 positions match TRBD1. The CDR3 spans 15 residues. Germline CDR1 is GTSNPN and CDR2 is SVGIG (reference sequence). The V segment lost 1 base and the J segment 2 bases; nucleotides outside the gene matches: 3.